These T cell receptor beta chains were read from a single sample in a study of shared clonotypes between healthy human individuals. TCRdb's copy holds only in-frame clones and misses some; the assay was immunoSEQ multiplex PCR. Of roughly 1,600,000 clones listed, roughly 98.5% are singletons. Sequencing was carried out using naive CD4+ T cells sorted from blood. The source is a man in his thirties or forties in good health. CDR3s include the opening cysteine and the closing phenylalanine or tryptophan. The D gene is left open where the match is weak. A row's size may be missing; if present it is once, few, many or a size class.

D gene	V gene	clone size	J gene	CDR3 protein	CDR3 DNA
TRBD1	TRBV7-2	once	TRBJ1-5	CASSLEGQGPRHQPQHF	TGTGCCAGCAGCTTAGAGGGACAGGGACCAAGACATCAGCCCCAGCATTTT
.	TRBV6-1	.	TRBJ2-7	CASRGTLASYEQYF	TGTGCCAGCAGAGGAACCTTGGCGTCCTACGAGCAGTACTTC
.	TRBV6-5	.	TRBJ2-7	CASSYQPGSEQYF	TGTGCCAGCAGTTATCAGCCGGGATCCGAGCAGTACTTC
.	TRBV18	.	TRBJ2-5	CASSPLQETQYF	TGTGCCAGCTCCCCCCTCCAAGAGACCCAGTACTTC
.	TRBV7-6	.	TRBJ2-3	CASSDGTDTQYF	TGTGCCAGCAGCGACGGCACAGATACGCAGTATTTT
TRBD2	TRBV2	.	TRBJ2-3	CASSEPLAGGRDTQYF	TGTGCCAGCAGTGAACCACTAGCGGGAGGGCGGGATACGCAGTATTTT
TRBD1	TRBV7-7	.	TRBJ1-4	CASSNTDRDLAEKLFF	TGTGCCAGCAGCAATACTGACAGGGACCTCGCCGAAAAACTGTTTTTT
.	TRBV7-2	.	TRBJ2-7	CASSLDTTRNYEQYF	TGTGCCAGCAGCTTAGATACTACTAGAAACTACGAGCAGTACTTC
.	TRBV10-3	.	TRBJ2-7	CAISRQVAYEQYF	TGTGCCATCAGTCGACAGGTCGCCTACGAGCAGTACTTC
.	TRBV5-1	.	TRBJ2-5	CASSLWSSQETQYF	TGCGCCAGCAGCTTGTGGTCAAGCCAAGAGACCCAGTACTTC
.	TRBV28	.	TRBJ2-7	CASSDAGSYEQYF	TGTGCCAGCAGTGACGCGGGGAGTTACGAGCAGTACTTC